This is a list of T cell receptor beta chains from one sample in a study of identical twins. TCRdb reprocessed the 5' RACE reads with MiXCR, giving one entry per CDR3 protein. The table lists about 920,000 distinct CDR3 sequences, more than 9% of them singletons. These data were likewise used in another study, on yellow fever vaccine responses in identical twins.

The sequencing sample was made of PBMCs. These receptors came from a woman between 18 and 30 years old in good health. CDR3s include the opening cysteine and the closing phenylalanine or tryptophan. The D gene is left open where the match is weak. The listing skips clone size in some rows; elsewhere it reads once, few, many or a size class.

d_call: NA; clone_size: NA; v_call: TRBV20-1; j_call: TRBJ2-3; cdr3_nt: TGCAGTGCCCATGCTAACACAGATACGCAGTATTTT; cdr3_aa: CSAHANTDTQYF
d_call: NA; clone_size: NA; v_call: TRBV5-1; j_call: TRBJ1-3; cdr3_nt: TGCGCCAGCAGCGAAACCTGGGAGCGGACCATATATTTT; cdr3_aa: CASSETWERTIYF
d_call: NA; clone_size: few; v_call: TRBV14; j_call: TRBJ2-7; cdr3_nt: TGTGCCAGCAGCCAAGAGTGGAGCTTTCGGGGAGGTTACGAGCAGTACTTC; cdr3_aa: CASSQEWSFRGGYEQYF
d_call: NA; clone_size: few; v_call: TRBV28; j_call: TRBJ2-7; cdr3_nt: TGTGCCAGCAGAACCCGGGGATACGAGCAGTACTTC; cdr3_aa: CASRTRGYEQYF
d_call: TRBD2; clone_size: few; v_call: TRBV24-1; j_call: TRBJ2-1; cdr3_nt: TGTGCCACCAGTGAGGCTAGCGGGAGGTTGGTATATGAGCAGTTCTTC; cdr3_aa: CATSEASGRLVYEQFF
d_call: NA; clone_size: NA; v_call: TRBV9; j_call: TRBJ2-2; cdr3_nt: TGTGCCAGCAGCGTAGAGGCGCCGAACACCGGGGAGCTGTTTTTT; cdr3_aa: CASSVEAPNTGELFF
d_call: TRBD2; clone_size: NA; v_call: TRBV4-1; j_call: TRBJ2-1; cdr3_nt: TGCGCCAGCAGCCAAGATAGCGGGAGGGCCGGGAATGAGCAGTTCTTC; cdr3_aa: CASSQDSGRAGNEQFF
d_call: TRBD2; clone_size: NA; v_call: TRBV27; j_call: TRBJ2-1; cdr3_nt: TGTGCCAGCAGCATAGCGGGGGAGGATGGGTACAATGAGCAGTTCTTC; cdr3_aa: CASSIAGEDGYNEQFF
d_call: TRBD2; clone_size: many; v_call: TRBV12-3/TRBV12-4; j_call: TRBJ2-2; cdr3_nt: TGTGCCAGCAGTTTCGGCGGGGGGGCCACCGGGGAGCTGTTTTTT; cdr3_aa: CASSFGGGATGELFF
d_call: NA; clone_size: NA; v_call: TRBV7-9; j_call: TRBJ2-3; cdr3_nt: TGTGCCAGCAGCTTAATGGTAGCGTGGGGCACAGATACGCAGTATTTT; cdr3_aa: CASSLMVAWGTDTQYF
d_call: TRBD1; clone_size: NA; v_call: TRBV10-3; j_call: TRBJ1-2; cdr3_nt: TGTGCCATCAGTGGACAGGGGGCGAGAGACTATGGCTACACCTTC; cdr3_aa: CAISGQGARDYGYTF
d_call: TRBD2; clone_size: NA; v_call: TRBV5-1; j_call: TRBJ2-3; cdr3_nt: TGCGCCAGCAGCTTCCTAGCGGAGAGCACAGATACGCAGTATTTT; cdr3_aa: CASSFLAESTDTQYF
d_call: NA; clone_size: few; v_call: TRBV24-1; j_call: TRBJ1-1; cdr3_nt: TGTGCCACCCGTGCAGGGCTGAACACTGAAGCTTTCTTT; cdr3_aa: CATRAGLNTEAFF
d_call: NA; clone_size: few; v_call: TRBV5-1; j_call: TRBJ1-4; cdr3_nt: TGCGCCAGCGCGCGGGGTGAGCAGGAAAAACTGTTTTTT; cdr3_aa: CASARGEQEKLFF
d_call: NA; clone_size: NA; v_call: TRBV18; j_call: TRBJ2-1; cdr3_nt: TGTGCCAGCTCATGGGCTAAAGGGTCCGATGAGCAGTTCTTC; cdr3_aa: CASSWAKGSDEQFF
d_call: NA; clone_size: many; v_call: TRBV10-3; j_call: TRBJ1-2; cdr3_nt: TGTGCCATCAGCGATGGGGGGCGCGTCTATGGCTACACCTTC; cdr3_aa: CAISDGGRVYGYTF
d_call: NA; clone_size: NA; v_call: TRBV24-1; j_call: TRBJ1-1; cdr3_nt: TGTGCCACCAGTGACAGCCCCAAGGCTGAAGCTTTCTTT; cdr3_aa: CATSDSPKAEAFF
d_call: NA; clone_size: many; v_call: TRBV2; j_call: TRBJ2-2; cdr3_nt: TGTGCCAGCAGTGAAGCAAACATTCGGGGGGCTTGGACCGGGGAGCTGTTTTTT; cdr3_aa: CASSEANIRGAWTGELFF